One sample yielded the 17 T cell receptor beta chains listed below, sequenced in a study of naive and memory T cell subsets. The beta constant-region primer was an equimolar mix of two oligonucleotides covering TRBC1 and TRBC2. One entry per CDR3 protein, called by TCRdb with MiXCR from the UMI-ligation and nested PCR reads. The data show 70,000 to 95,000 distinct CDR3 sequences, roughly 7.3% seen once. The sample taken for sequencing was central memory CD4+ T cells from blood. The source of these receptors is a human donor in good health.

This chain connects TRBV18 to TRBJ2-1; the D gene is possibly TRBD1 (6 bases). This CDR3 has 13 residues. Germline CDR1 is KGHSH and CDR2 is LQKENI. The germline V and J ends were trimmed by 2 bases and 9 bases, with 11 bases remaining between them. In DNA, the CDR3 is TGTGCCAGCTCACCAACAGGGAAGAGTGAGCAGTTCTTC. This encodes CASSPTGKSEQFF.

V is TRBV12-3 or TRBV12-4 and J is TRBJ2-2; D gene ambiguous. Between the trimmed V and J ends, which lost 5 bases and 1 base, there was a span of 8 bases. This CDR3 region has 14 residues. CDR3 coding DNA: TGTGCCAGCAGTCTCGACCTGAACACCGGGGAGCTGTTTTTT. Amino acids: CASSLDLNTGELFF.

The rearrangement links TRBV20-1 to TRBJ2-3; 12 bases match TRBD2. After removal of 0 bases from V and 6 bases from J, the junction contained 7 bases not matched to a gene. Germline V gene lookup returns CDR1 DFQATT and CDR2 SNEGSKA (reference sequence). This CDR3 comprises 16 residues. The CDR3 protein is CSAREPSGRARDTQYF. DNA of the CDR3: TGCAGTGCTAGAGAGCCTAGCGGGAGGGCCCGGGATACGCAGTATTTT.

The chain's CDR3 is CASSFGSNPQDTQYF. The CDR3 nucleotides are TGTGCCAGCAGCTTTGGCTCCAATCCCCAAGATACGCAGTATTTT. The chain is built from TRBV7-3 and TRBJ2-3; D is unclear. V shed 3 bases and J shed 5 bases, with 15 bases lying between them. The CDR3 length is 15 residues. Germline values: CDR1 SGHTA, CDR2 FQGTGA. Drawing the rest from reference TRBV7-3 and TRBJ2-3, the complete variable domain is GAGVSQTPSNKVTEKGKYVELRCDPISGHTALYWYRQSLGQGPEFLIYFQGTGAADDSGLPNDRFFAVRPEGSVSTLKIQRTERGDSAVYLCASSFGSNPQDTQYFGPGTRLTVL.

The CDR3 is CASSSYVGRVGTDTQYF. As DNA, the CDR3 is TGTGCCAGCAGCTCGTACGTCGGGCGGGTGGGCACAGATACGCAGTATTTT. V gene TRBV7-6 combines with J gene TRBJ2-3; possibly TRBD2 for D (5 bases). V was cut by 4 bases and J by 1 base, with 18 bases left in between. Germline V gene sequence: CDR1 SGHVS, CDR2 FNYEAQ. CDR3 size: 17 residues.

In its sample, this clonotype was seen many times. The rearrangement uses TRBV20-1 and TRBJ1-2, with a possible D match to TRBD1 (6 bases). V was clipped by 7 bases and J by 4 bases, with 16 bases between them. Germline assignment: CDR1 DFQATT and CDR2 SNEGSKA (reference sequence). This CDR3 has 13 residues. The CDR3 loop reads CSGGGGASYGYTF. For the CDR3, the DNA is TGCAGTGGAGGTGGGGGGGCTAGCTATGGCTACACCTTC.

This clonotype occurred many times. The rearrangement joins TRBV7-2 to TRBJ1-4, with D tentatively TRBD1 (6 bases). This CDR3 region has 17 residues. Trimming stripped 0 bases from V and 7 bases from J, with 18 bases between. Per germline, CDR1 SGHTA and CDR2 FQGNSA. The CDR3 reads CASSLAPTGFRIEKLFF. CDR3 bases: TGTGCCAGCAGCTTAGCCCCGACAGGTTTCCGTATTGAAAAACTGTTTTTT.

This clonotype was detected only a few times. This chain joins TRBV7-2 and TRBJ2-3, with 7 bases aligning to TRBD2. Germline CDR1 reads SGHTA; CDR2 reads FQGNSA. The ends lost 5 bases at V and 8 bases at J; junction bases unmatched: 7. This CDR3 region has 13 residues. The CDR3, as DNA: TGTGCCAGCAGCAGAGGGACTACGGGTACGCAGTATTTT. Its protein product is CASSRGTTGTQYF.

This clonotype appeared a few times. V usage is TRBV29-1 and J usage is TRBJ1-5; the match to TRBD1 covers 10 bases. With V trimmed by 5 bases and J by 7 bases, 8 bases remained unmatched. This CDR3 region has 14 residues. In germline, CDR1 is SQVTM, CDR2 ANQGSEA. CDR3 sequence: CSVWDRGPGQPQHF. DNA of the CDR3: TGCAGCGTTTGGGACAGGGGACCGGGGCAGCCCCAGCATTTT.

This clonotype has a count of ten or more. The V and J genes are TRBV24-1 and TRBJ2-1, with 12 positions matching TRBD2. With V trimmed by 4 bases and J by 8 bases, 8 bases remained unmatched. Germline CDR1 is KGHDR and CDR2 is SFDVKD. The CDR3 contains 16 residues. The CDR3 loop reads CATSDLPGLAGDEQFF. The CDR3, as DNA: TGTGCCACCAGTGACCTACCGGGACTAGCGGGCGATGAGCAGTTCTTC.

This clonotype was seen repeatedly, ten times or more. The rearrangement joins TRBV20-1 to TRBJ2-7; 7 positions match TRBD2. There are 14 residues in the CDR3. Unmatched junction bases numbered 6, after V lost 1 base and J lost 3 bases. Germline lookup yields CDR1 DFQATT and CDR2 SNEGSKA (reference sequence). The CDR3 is CSARGASGIYEQYF. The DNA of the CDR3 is TGCAGTGCTAGAGGCGCTAGCGGAATCTACGAGCAGTACTTC.

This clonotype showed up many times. Here the CDR3 DNA reads TGTGCCAGCAGTTACTCCGTAGGACGCATTAACCCTGGGGCCAACGTCCTGACTTTC. It codes for CASSYSVGRINPGANVLTF. The chain has TRBV6-5 and TRBJ2-6; no clear D. The V gene's germline CDR1 is MNHEY and CDR2 SVGAGI. The CDR3 has 19 amino acids. Trimming took off 0 bases at V and 2 bases at J, with 17 bases between the two ends.

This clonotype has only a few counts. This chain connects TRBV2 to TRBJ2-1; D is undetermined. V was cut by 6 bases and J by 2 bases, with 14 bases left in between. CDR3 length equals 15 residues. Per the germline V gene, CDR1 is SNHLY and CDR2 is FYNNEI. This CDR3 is CASRYDTLTYNEQFF. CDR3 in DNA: TGTGCCAGCAGATACGACACCCTCACCTACAATGAGCAGTTCTTC.

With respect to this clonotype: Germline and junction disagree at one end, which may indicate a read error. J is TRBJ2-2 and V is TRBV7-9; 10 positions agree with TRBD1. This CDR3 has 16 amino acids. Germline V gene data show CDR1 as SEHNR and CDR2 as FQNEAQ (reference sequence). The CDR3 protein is CVSSQRDRGFTGELFF. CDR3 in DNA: TGTGTCAGCAGCCAACGGGACAGGGGCTTTACAGGGGAGCTGTTTTTT. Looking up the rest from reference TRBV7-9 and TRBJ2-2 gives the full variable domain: DTGVSQNPRHKITKRGQNVTFRCDPISEHNRLYWYRQTLGQGPEFLTYFQNEAQLEKSRLLSDRFSAERPKGSFSTLEIQRTEQGDSAMYLCVSSQRDRGFTGELFFGEGSRLTVL.

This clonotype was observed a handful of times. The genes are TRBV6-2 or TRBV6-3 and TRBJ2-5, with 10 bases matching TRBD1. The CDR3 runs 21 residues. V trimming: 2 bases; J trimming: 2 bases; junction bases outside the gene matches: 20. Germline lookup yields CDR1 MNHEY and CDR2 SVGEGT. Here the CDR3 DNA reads TGTGCCAGCAGTTACCTGCGTTTGGGACAGGGGAGTAGCGGGTATCAAGAGACCCAGTACTTC. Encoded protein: CASSYLRLGQGSSGYQETQYF.

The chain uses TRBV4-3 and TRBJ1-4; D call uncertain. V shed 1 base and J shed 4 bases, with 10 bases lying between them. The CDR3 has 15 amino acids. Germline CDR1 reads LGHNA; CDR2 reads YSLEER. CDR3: CASSQATRINEKLFF. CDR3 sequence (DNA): TGCGCCAGCAGCCAAGCGACACGGATTAATGAAAAACTGTTTTTT.

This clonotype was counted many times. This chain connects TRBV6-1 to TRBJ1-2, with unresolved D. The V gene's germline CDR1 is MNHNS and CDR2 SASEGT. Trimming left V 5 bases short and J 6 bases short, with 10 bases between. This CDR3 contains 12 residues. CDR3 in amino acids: CASSIGRNGYTF. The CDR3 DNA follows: TGTGCCAGCAGTATCGGACGGAATGGCTACACCTTC.